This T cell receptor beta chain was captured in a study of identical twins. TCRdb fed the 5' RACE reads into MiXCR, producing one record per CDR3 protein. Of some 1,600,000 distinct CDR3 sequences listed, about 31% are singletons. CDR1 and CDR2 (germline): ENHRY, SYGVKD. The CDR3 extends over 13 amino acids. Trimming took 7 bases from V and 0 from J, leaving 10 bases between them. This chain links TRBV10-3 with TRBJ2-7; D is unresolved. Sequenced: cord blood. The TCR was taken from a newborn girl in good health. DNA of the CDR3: TGTGCCATCATAGACGTTTACTCCTACGAGCAGTACTTC. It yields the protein CAIIDVYSYEQYF.